Sequencing of this T cell receptor beta chain was carried out in a study of Tregs in tolerant kidney transplant recipients. Study-wide findings and caveats: The most relevant donor-specific Treg TCRbeta repertoire apparently came from expansion with activated donor B cells. This study did not directly address biological reproducibility. Findings come from small patient numbers and require larger validation.

Clones were read by immunoSEQ multiplex PCR, and TCRdb kept only the in-frame ones, dropping some. Of about 240,000 clones detected, 80% to 85% appear once; the ten largest clones hold around 0.61%. Notes on this clone: What it binds is not known.

The CDR3 runs 12 residues. Trimming left V 4 bases short and J 10 bases short, with 11 bases between. The V gene's germline CDR1 is SGHTA and CDR2 FQGNSA. The receptor's source is a human donor in good health. This sequence joins TRBV7-2 and TRBJ2-1; D not resolved. The material sequenced was CD4+ T cells from blood. For the CDR3, the DNA is TGTGCCAGCAGCTCACACGGCTGGGAGCAGTTCTTC. It codes for CASSSHGWEQFF.